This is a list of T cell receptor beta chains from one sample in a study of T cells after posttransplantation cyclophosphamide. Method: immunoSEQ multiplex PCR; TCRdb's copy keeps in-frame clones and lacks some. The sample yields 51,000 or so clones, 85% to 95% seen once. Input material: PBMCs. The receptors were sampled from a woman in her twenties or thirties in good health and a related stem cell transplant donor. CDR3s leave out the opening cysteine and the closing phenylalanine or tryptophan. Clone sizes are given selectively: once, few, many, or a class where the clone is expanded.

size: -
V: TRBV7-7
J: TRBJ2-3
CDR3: ASSLGQALTDTQY

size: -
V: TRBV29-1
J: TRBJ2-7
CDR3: SVRVVKTGSYGQY

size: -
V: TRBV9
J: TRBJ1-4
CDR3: ASSVAGRGFEKLF

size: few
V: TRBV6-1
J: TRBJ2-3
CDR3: ASSTSGGADTQY

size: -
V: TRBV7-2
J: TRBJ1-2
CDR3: ASSPGQPNYGYT

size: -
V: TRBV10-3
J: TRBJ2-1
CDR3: AISESASGGANEQF

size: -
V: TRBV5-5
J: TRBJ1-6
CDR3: ASLARLSSYNSPLH

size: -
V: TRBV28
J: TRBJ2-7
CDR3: ASSAYWSSYEQY

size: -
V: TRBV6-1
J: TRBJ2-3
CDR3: ASSEARRQSTDTQY

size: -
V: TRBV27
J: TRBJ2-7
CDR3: ASSWGRGDSSYEQY

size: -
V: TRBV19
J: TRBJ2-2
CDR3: ASSIDLRITGELF